This entry describes one TCR beta chain. Antigen specificity is unknown. Assay used: immunoSEQ multiplex PCR; TCRdb lists only in-frame clones, some missing. The repertoire holds hundreds of thousands of clones, roughly 95% seen once, with roughly 0.1% in the top ten. The data belong to a study of shared clonotypes between healthy human individuals. The study, taken as a whole, reports: Generally, naive subsets came out with larger estimated richness than memory subsets. An expected dependence of interdonor clonotype sharing on sequencing depth was noted.

CD8 cells classed as naive were CD45RO-negative and positively selected for CCR7, excluding terminally differentiated effector memory CD45RA+ cells. The sequencing input was naive CD8+ T cells sorted from blood. This receptor was identified in a woman aged 25 to 39 in good health.

CDR3 DNA sequence: TGTGCCTGGAGTGGCACAGGGAGTTTCTACGAGCAGTACTTC. Translated, it gives CAWSGTGSFYEQYF. The chain couples TRBV30 to TRBJ2-7; tentatively, D is TRBD1 (6 bases). Deletions cut 1 base from V and 3 bases from J, with 13 bases between. This CDR3 contains 14 residues. Per the germline V gene, CDR1 is GTSNPN and CDR2 is SVGIG (reference sequence).